This T cell receptor (beta chain) was found in a study of blood T cells in healthy people across ages. Primed by a sample-barcoded 5' primer and a J-beta primer mix, a second PCR proceeded for about 7 to 11 cycles. TCRdb reprocessed the 5' RACE reads via MiXCR and lists one record per CDR3 protein. The sample has roughly 1.9 million distinct CDR3 sequences, roughly two fifths seen once. The CDR3 has 15 residues. The J segment lost 3 bases and the V segment lost 6 bases, leaving 12 bases of the junction unmatched. The germline V gene encodes CDR1 DFQATT and CDR2 SNEGSKA (reference sequence). Points on this clonotype: The antigen remains unidentified.

Study-level results: Roughly linear age-related decline in beta diversity appeared, significant by age roughly 40.

V gene TRBV20-1 combines with J gene TRBJ2-3; 7 bases agree with TRBD1. This TCR derives from a human donor in good health. Specimen: blood. The CDR3 protein is CSALKTGRLTDTQYF. The CDR3 bases are TGCAGTGCCCTAAAGACAGGGCGTTTGACAGATACGCAGTATTTT.